This T cell receptor beta chain was identified in a study of T cells after yellow fever vaccination. TCRdb analysed the 5' RACE reads with MiXCR anew, one entry per CDR3 protein. In the table there are approximately 120,000 distinct CDR3 sequences, 7.4% of which are singletons. This clonotype was counted at least ten times. Germline values: CDR1 SGHAT, CDR2 FQNNGV. Unmatched junction bases numbered 12, after V lost 5 bases and J lost 0 bases. This CDR3 is built from 19 residues. This clonotype was sampled from a man between 18 and 35 years old who received the YFV17D yellow fever vaccine. The sample consisted of CD4+ T cells sorted from PBMCs, taken 10 to 11 days after the first yellow fever vaccination. The chain links TRBV11-2 to TRBJ2-2; 10 positions agree with TRBD1. The CDR3 is CASSLPDRGYYANTGELFF. CDR3 DNA: TGTGCCAGCAGCCTTCCGGACAGGGGGTATTACGCGAACACCGGGGAGCTGTTTTTT.